This TCR beta chain was identified during a study of T cell responses to AZD1222 COVID-19 vaccine. On the study more broadly: Pooling of second doses given at about 4 or about 12 weeks was done.

There are 13 residues in the CDR3. Trimming removed 0 bases at V and 4 bases at J, with 6 bases between. Per the germline V gene, CDR1 is SGHRS and CDR2 is YFSETQ. The repertoire was sequenced with immunoSEQ multiplex PCR; TCRdb's copy has only in-frame clones and lacks some. The data contain some 110,000 clones, 70% to 90% of them singletons. The chain recombines TRBV5-1 with TRBJ2-3, with D hard to call. This TCR was recovered from an adult in good health. The material was peripheral blood, obtained on day 0 of AZD1222 vaccination. The CDR3: CASSLEVADTQYF. CDR3 nucleotides: TGCGCCAGCAGCTTGGAGGTCGCAGATACGCAGTATTTT.